Below, 5 T cell receptor beta chains from the same sample are listed, as sequenced in a study of T cells in localized non-small cell lung cancer (dated by TCRdb to about 2020). Libraries were constructed by the immunoSEQ multiplex PCR assay. TCRdb re-hosts the immuneACCESS table, in-frame sequences only. Its copies lack some clones; in the studies checked, an unresolved V gene accounts for under half of them, and the cause for the rest is not known. The sample contains 30,000 to 40,000 clones, 82% of them found a single time. The top ten clones comprise around 15% of the sample. The sequences come from peripheral blood, collected before any cancer treatment. The origin of the receptors is a male donor aged 60 or older with stage III squamous cell lung carcinoma.

This clone appeared once. The chain has TRBV6-6 and TRBJ1-5; possibly TRBD1 for D (5 bases). CDR3 length: 12 amino acids. The V gene lost 7 bases and the J gene lost 7 bases, with 11 bases spanning the gap. The germline V gene has CDR1 MNHNY and CDR2 SVGAGI (reference sequence). The CDR3 sequence is CASTQGEQPQHF. The DNA for the CDR3 is TGTGCCAGCACCCAAGGGGAACAGCCCCAGCATTTT.

The genes are TRBV6-4 and TRBJ2-5; D remains unclear. CDR3 length: 13 amino acids. From germline, CDR1 is MRHNA and CDR2 SNTAGT. Trimming removed 4 bases at V and 2 bases at J, with 8 bases between. CDR3 coding DNA: TGTGCCAGCAGTGCAAGGCAACAAGAGACCCAGTACTTC. It translates to CASSARQQETQYF.

The chain recombines TRBV27 with TRBJ1-2; TRBD1 agrees at 7 bases. This CDR3 is built from 15 residues. The germline CDR1 and CDR2 sequences are MNHEY and SMNVEV (reference sequence). V was pared by 5 bases and J by 3 bases, with 9 bases of the junction left unmatched. In DNA form, the CDR3 reads TGTGCCAGCAGTCCTAGCGCGACAGGGTACTATGGCTACACCTTC. This codes for CASSPSATGYYGYTF.

The CDR3 protein is CASSYSETQYF. The CDR3 DNA reads TGTGCCAGCAGTTACAGTGAGACCCAGTACTTC. This chain uses TRBV6-5 with TRBJ2-5, with no clear D. V dropped 2 bases and J dropped 5 bases, with 3 bases sitting between them. This CDR3 comprises 11 residues. Germline-derived CDR1 and CDR2 are MNHEY and SVGAGI.

The chain carries TRBV6-1 and TRBJ1-1, with D unresolved. The germline V gene has CDR1 MNHNS and CDR2 SASEGT. The CDR3 spans 14 residues. V dropped 3 bases and J dropped 0 bases, with 8 bases sitting between them. Here the CDR3 reads CASSESELNTEAFF. The DNA for the CDR3 is TGTGCCAGCAGTGAGTCAGAATTGAACACTGAAGCTTTCTTT.